The T cell receptor (beta chain) described here comes from a study of radiotherapy plus CTLA-4 blockade in lung cancer. The V end was cut by 1 base, the J end by 4 bases, with 16 bases between. The CDR3 spans 16 residues. CDR1 is LNHDA and CDR2 is SQIVND in the germline V gene (reference sequence). Participants had chemo-refractory metastatic non-small-cell lung cancer and were treated with focal radiation plus ipilimumab CTLA-4 blockade. The data were produced by immunoSEQ multiplex PCR, yet TCRdb's version contains in-frame clones alone and is incomplete. Of around 70,000 clones listed, around 90% are singletons.

The chain links TRBV19 to TRBJ1-1; a possible D gene is TRBD1 (5 bases). The receptor was isolated from a human donor with non-small cell lung cancer that progressed on radiotherapy plus ipilimumab. The sample in question was peripheral blood, obtained from a patient treated with radiotherapy plus ipilimumab. Here the CDR3 DNA reads TGTGCCAGTAGTATAGGAGGGGTTGTCAGTGGCACTGAAGCTTTCTTT. This gives the protein CASSIGGVVSGTEAFF.